These 8 T cell receptor beta chains originate from one sample sequenced in a study of tumor-infiltrating lymphocytes in primary liver carcinoma. Out of unsorted whole blood came the blood RNA, and germline DNA was extracted as well. TCR beta cDNA came from about 0.45 ug total RNA, primed with a constant-region primer. The TCR beta library was amplified through three nested multiplex PCR rounds in a modified ARM-PCR procedure. The first two PCR rounds, nine to ten cycles each, used TRBV1-TRBV30 forward primers and a C-beta reverse primer. MiXCR, applied by TCRdb to the multiplex PCR reads, yields one record per CDR3 protein. The table lists 250,000 to 400,000 distinct CDR3 sequences, roughly two thirds of them singletons, with roughly 9% in the top ten. Material: peripheral blood. All receptors derive from a man aged 40-49 years with primary liver carcinoma and hepatitis B virus infection.

About this clonotype itself: One end of the junction does not line up with germline, which may come from a read error. The DNA for the CDR3 is TGTGCCAGTAGCTTAGGGGGACTAGCGGACACAGATACGCAGTATTTT. Translating it yields CASSLGGLADTDTQYF. The chain uses TRBV11-2 and TRBJ2-3; 11 bases are shared with TRBD2. Germline V CDR1 and CDR2: SGHAT, FQNNGV. CDR3 length: 16 residues.

Comments on this clonotype: A read error may produce the germline difference seen at one junction end. V usage is TRBV6-1 and J usage is TRBJ1-1; D uncertain. The CDR3 is made up of 12 amino acids. Germline CDR1 MNHNS, CDR2 SASEGT. The CDR3 loop reads CAGSTRGTEVFF. CDR3 nucleotides: TGTGCCGGCAGCACGCGTGGCACTGAAGTTTTCTTT.

In regard to this clonotype: One base away lies a much larger clone, so this may be a sequencing read error. The chain has TRBV4-1 and TRBJ2-7; D may be TRBD1 or TRBD2 (7 bases each). Germline assignment: CDR1 MGHRA and CDR2 YSYEKL. CDR3 length equals 14 residues. CDR3 nucleotide sequence: TGCACCAGCAGCCCCTGGGAGGGGGCGGATGAGCAGTACTTC. Protein product: CTSSPWEGADEQYF.

The V and J genes are TRBV30 and TRBJ2-5; the D call may be TRBD1 or TRBD2 (6 bases each). The CDR3 length is 14 residues. Trimming took 0 bases from V and 4 from J, leaving 12 bases between them. The V gene's germline CDR1 is GTSNPN and CDR2 SVGIG (reference sequence). In nucleotides, the CDR3 is TGTGCCTGGAGTGTAAAGGGGGGCGGAGAGACCCAGTACTTC. It is translated as CAWSVKGGGETQYF.

This chain links TRBV28 with TRBJ2-6; no clear D gene. This CDR3 contains 16 residues. Per germline, CDR1 MDHEN and CDR2 SYDVKM. Trimming shortened V by 7 bases and J by 0 bases, and 13 bases separated the two germline ends. In DNA, the CDR3 is TGTGCCAGCACTACCGGACCGACCTCTGGGGCCAACGTCCTGACTTTC. It is translated as CASTTGPTSGANVLTF.

As to this clonotype: The junction and the germline gene differ at one end; a read error may be behind it. The CDR3 sequence is CASTLDGVGYIF. CDR3 coding DNA: TGTGCCAGCACCTTAGATGGGGTTGGCTACATCTTC. The rearrangement joins TRBV11-2 to TRBJ1-2; D ambiguous. The CDR3 sequence is 12 residues long. Germline lookup yields CDR1 SGHAT and CDR2 FQNNGV.

This clonotype occurred a few times. The V and J genes are TRBV28 and TRBJ2-3; 10 positions agree with TRBD2. V lost 2 bases and J lost 5; bases outside the gene matches: 7. The CDR3 is 16 amino acids. The V gene's germline CDR1 is MDHEN and CDR2 SYDVKM. CDR3 nucleotide sequence: TGTGCCAGCAGTTTACCTAGCGGGAGCCCCGGAGATACGCAGTATTTT. This translates into CASSLPSGSPGDTQYF.

Worth noting for this clonotype: An end of the junction does not agree with germline; a read error may underlie this. This rearrangement joins TRBV5-4 to TRBJ2-7; TRBD2 aligns across 13 bases. This CDR3 spans 16 amino acids. Germline loops: CDR1 SGHNT, CDR2 YYREEE (reference sequence). Here the CDR3 reads CASNLGGLAGAGGQYF. In nucleotides, the CDR3 is TGTGCCAGCAACTTGGGCGGACTAGCGGGAGCCGGCGGGCAGTACTTC.